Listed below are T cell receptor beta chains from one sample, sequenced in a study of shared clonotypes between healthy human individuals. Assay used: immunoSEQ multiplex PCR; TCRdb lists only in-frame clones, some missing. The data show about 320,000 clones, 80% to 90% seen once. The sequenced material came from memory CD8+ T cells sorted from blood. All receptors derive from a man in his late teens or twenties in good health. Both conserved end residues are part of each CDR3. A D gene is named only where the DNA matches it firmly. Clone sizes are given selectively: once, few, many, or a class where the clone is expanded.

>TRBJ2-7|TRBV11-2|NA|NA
CASSLDPNYEQYF
TGTGCCAGCAGCTTAGACCCAAACTACGAGCAGTACTTC
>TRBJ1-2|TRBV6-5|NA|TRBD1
CASSYPGQGVYGYTF
TGTGCCAGCAGTTACCCTGGACAGGGGGTCTATGGCTACACCTTC
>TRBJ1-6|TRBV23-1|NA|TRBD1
CASTTGGKNSPLHF
TGCGCCAGCACCACAGGGGGCAAAAATTCACCCCTCCACTTT
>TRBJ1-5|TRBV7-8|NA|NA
CASSPFVGGGNQPQHF
TGTGCCAGCAGCCCATTCGTAGGGGGTGGGAATCAGCCCCAGCATTTT
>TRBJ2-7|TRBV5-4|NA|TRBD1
CASSLEQGFYEQYF
TGTGCCAGCAGCTTGGAACAGGGGTTCTACGAGCAGTACTTC
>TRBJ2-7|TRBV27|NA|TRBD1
CASSKPGQGVEQYF
TGTGCCAGCAGTAAACCGGGACAGGGGGTCGAGCAGTACTTC
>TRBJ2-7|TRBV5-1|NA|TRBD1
CAILAGTGEREQYF
TGCGCCATCCTCGCCGGGACAGGGGAACGCGAGCAGTACTTC
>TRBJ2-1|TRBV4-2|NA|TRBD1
CASSSGTGSYNEQFF
TGTGCCAGCAGCTCCGGGACAGGGTCCTACAATGAGCAGTTCTTC
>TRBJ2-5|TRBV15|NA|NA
CATSRETGVETQYF
TGTGCCACCAGCAGAGAGACGGGGGTGGAGACCCAGTACTTC
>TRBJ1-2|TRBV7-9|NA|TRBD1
CASSLDRDRALPYGYTF
TGTGCCAGCAGCTTAGACAGGGACAGGGCCTTACCTTATGGCTACACCTTC
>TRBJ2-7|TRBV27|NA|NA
CASSLSIGGVGSYEQYF
TGTGCCAGCAGTTTATCGATCGGGGGTGTGGGCTCCTACGAGCAGTACTTC
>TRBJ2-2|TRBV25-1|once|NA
CASRPPTGELFF
TGTGCCAGCAGGCCCCCAACCGGGGAGCTGTTTTTT
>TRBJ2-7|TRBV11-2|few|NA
CASSHGGLPWEQYF
TGTGCCAGCAGCCACGGAGGCCTTCCTTGGGAGCAGTACTTC
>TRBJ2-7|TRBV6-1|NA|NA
CASGGLLSYEQYF
TGTGCCAGCGGAGGGCTCTTATCCTACGAGCAGTACTTC
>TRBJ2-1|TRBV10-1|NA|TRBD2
CASSGLAGLPHEQFF
TGCGCCAGCAGTGGACTAGCGGGGTTACCACATGAGCAGTTCTTC
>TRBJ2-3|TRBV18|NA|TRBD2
CAIQAGDPTDTQYF
TGTGCCATCCAGGCGGGGGACCCCACAGATACGCAGTATTTT
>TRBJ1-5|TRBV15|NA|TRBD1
CATSVRSGTGKISNQPQHF
TGTGCCACCAGCGTGCGTTCCGGGACAGGGAAAATCAGCAATCAGCCCCAGCATTTT
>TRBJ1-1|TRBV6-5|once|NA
CASGQPTEAFF
TGTGCCAGCGGCCAGCCCACTGAAGCTTTCTTT
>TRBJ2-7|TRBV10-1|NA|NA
CASSEAQGLSYEQYF
TGCGCCAGCAGTGAAGCACAGGGCCTATCCTACGAGCAGTACTTC
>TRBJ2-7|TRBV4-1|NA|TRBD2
CASSHGLAGDYEQYF
TGCGCCAGCAGCCACGGACTAGCGGGGGACTACGAGCAGTACTTC
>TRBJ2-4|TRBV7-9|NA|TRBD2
CASSPTTGGPLAKNIQYF
TGTGCCAGCAGCCCCACTACGGGGGGACCACTAGCCAAAAACATTCAGTACTTC
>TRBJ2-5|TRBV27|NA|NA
CASSFAGAVATQYF
TGTGCCAGCAGTTTTGCTGGGGCAGTAGCGACCCAGTACTTC
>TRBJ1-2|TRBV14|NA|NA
CASSPLGEANYGYTF
TGTGCCAGCAGCCCATTGGGGGAAGCTAACTATGGCTACACCTTC
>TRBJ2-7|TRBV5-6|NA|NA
CASRQNGDGRPGEQYF
TGTGCCAGCAGACAAAACGGGGACGGGAGACCTGGGGAGCAGTACTTC
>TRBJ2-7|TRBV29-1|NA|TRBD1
CSVFGTGIAEQYF
TGCAGCGTTTTCGGGACAGGGATTGCCGAGCAGTACTTC
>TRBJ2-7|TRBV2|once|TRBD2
CASSEEWREESYEQYF
TGTGCCAGCAGTGAAGAATGGCGGGAGGAATCCTACGAGCAGTACTTC
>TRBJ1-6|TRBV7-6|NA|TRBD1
CASSSRQGENSPLHF
TGTGCCAGCAGCTCACGACAGGGAGAGAATTCACCCCTCCACTTT
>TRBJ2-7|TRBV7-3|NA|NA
CASSPGPRDEQYF
TGTGCCAGCAGCCCAGGGCCGAGGGACGAGCAGTACTTC
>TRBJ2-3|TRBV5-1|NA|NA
CASSLDGTSTDTQYF
TGCGCCAGCAGCTTGGATGGGACTTCCACAGATACGCAGTATTTT
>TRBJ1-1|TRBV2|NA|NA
CASRGGEAFF
TGTGCCAGTCGCGGGGGTGAAGCTTTCTTT
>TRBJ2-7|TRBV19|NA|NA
CASSIAGGNSYEQYF
TGTGCCAGTAGTATAGCAGGAGGGAACTCCTACGAGCAGTACTTC
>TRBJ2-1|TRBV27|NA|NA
CASSLKRLYEQFF
TGTGCCAGCAGTTTAAAAAGGCTTTATGAGCAGTTCTTC
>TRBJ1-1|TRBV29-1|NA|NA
CSVGLGAAAEAFF
TGCAGCGTTGGACTGGGGGCCGCAGCTGAAGCTTTCTTT
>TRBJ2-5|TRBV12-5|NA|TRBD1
CASDIQHRRDRQETQYF
TGTGCTAGTGACATCCAACACCGCCGGGACAGGCAAGAGACCCAGTACTTC
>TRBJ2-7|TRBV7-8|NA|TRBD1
CASSSPGQGAYEQYF
TGTGCCAGCAGCTCCCCGGGACAGGGGGCTTACGAGCAGTACTTC
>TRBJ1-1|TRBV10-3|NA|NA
CAISTEAGENTEAFF
TGTGCCATCAGTACCGAGGCAGGTGAAAACACTGAAGCTTTCTTT
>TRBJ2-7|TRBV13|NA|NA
CASSLGGLKDYEQYF
TGTGCCAGCAGCTTAGGTGGGCTGAAAGACTACGAGCAGTACTTC
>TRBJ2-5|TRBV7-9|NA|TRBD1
CASSTWDREEETQYF
TGTGCCAGCAGCACCTGGGACAGGGAGGAAGAGACCCAGTACTTC
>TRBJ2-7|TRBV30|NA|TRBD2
CAWSATSGDYEQYF
TGTGCCTGGAGTGCTACTAGCGGGGACTACGAGCAGTACTTC
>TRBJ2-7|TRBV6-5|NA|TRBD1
CASSHPGTGDYEQYF
TGTGCCAGCAGCCATCCCGGGACAGGAGATTACGAGCAGTACTTC
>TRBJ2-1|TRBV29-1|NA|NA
CSVGQASSYNEQFF
TGCAGCGTTGGGCAGGCGAGCTCCTACAATGAGCAGTTCTTC
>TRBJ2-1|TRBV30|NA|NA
CAWSRGEGPNEQFF
TGTGCCTGGAGTAGGGGGGAGGGCCCCAATGAGCAGTTCTTC
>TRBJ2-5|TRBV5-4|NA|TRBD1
CASTYTGGGETQYF
TGTGCCAGCACCTACACAGGGGGCGGTGAGACCCAGTACTTC
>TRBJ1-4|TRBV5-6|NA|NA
CASSLEDATNEKLFF
TGTGCCAGCAGCTTGGAGGACGCAACTAATGAAAAACTGTTTTTT
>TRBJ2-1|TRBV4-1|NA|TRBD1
CASSHLPWTGLNEQFF
TGCGCCAGCAGCCACCTACCCTGGACAGGGTTAAATGAGCAGTTCTTC
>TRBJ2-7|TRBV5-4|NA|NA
CASSLATGGYEQYF
TGTGCCAGCAGCTTGGCCACCGGTGGTTACGAGCAGTACTTC
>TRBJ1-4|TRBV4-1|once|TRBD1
CASSLNRGYPEKLFF
TGCGCCAGCAGCCTGAACAGGGGGTATCCGGAAAAACTGTTTTTT
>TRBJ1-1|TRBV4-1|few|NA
CASSQDPLYTEAFF
TGCGCCAGCAGCCAAGATCCCCTATACACTGAAGCTTTCTTT
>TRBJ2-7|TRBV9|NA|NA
CASSVGGGAEGRYF
NA
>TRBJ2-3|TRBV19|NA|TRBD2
CASRRTSGPTDTQYF
TGTGCCAGTAGGAGGACTAGCGGGCCCACAGATACGCAGTATTTT
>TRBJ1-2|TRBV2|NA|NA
CAVEDRFYGYTF
TGTGCCGTTGAGGACAGATTCTATGGCTACACCTTC
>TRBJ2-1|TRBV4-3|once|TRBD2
CASSHRLAGGVEQFF
TGCGCCAGCAGCCATCGACTAGCGGGAGGTGTAGAGCAGTTCTTC
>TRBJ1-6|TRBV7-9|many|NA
CASSLIGQNSPLHF
TGTGCCAGCAGCTTAATTGGTCAGAATTCACCCCTCCACTTT
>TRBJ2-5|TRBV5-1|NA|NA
CASSFSTHAETQYF
TGCGCCAGCAGCTTCTCCACCCACGCGGAGACCCAGTACTTC